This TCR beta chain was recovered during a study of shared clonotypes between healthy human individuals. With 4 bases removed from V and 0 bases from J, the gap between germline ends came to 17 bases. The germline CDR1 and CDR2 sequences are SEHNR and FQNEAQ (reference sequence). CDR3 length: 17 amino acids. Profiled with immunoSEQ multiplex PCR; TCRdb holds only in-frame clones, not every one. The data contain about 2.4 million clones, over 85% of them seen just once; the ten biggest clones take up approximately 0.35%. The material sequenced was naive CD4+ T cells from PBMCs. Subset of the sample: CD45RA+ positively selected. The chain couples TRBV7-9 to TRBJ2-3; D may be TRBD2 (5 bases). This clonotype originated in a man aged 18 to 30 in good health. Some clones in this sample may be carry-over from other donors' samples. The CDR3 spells CASSSGLTTVSTDTQYF. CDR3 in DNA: TGTGCCAGCAGCTCCGGACTGACGACCGTTAGCACAGATACGCAGTATTTT.